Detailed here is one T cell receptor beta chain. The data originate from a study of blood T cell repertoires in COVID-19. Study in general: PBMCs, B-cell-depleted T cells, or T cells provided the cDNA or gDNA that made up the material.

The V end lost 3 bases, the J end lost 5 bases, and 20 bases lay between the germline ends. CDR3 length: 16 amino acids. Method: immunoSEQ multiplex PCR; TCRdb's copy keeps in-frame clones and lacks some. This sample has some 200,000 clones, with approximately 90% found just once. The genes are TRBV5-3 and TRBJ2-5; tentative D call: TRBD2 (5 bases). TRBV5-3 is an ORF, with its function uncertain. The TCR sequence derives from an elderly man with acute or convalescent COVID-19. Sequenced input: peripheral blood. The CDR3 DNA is TGTGCCAGAAGCTCTTATAGTCAGGACTCGGGGGAGACCCAGTACTTC. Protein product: CARSSYSQDSGETQYF.